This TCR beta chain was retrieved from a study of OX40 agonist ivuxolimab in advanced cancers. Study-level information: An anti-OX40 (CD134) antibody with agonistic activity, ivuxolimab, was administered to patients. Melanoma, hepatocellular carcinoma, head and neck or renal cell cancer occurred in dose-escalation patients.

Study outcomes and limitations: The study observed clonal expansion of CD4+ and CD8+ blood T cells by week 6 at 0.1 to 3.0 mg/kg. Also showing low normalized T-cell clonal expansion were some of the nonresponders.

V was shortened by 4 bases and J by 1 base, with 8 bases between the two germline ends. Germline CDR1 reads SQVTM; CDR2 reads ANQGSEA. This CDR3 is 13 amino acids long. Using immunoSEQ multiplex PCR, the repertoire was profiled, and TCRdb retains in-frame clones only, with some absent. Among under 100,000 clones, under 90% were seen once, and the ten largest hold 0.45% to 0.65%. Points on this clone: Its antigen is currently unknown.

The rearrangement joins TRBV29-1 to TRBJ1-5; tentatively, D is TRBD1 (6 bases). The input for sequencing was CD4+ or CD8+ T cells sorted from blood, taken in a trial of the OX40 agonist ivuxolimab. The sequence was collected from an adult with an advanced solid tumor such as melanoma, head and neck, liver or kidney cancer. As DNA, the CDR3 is TGCAGCGTTGTAACAGGGAGCAATCAGCCCCAGCATTTT. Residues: CSVVTGSNQPQHF. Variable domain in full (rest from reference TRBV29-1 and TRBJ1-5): SAVISQKPSRDICQRGTSLTIQCQVDSQVTMMFWYRQQPGQSLTLIATANQGSEATYESGFVIDKFPISRPNLTFSTLTVSNMSPEDSSIYLCSVVTGSNQPQHFGDGTRLSIL.